These 15 T cell receptor beta chains originate from one sample sequenced in a study of cytomegalovirus exposure and HLA in healthy donors (dated by TCRdb to 2016 to 2017). Library generation was performed with the immunoSEQ multiplex PCR assay. For the multiplex PCR, a mixture combining 60 forward primers for TCR Vbeta segments and 13 reverse primers for TCR Jbeta segments was used. In its TCRdb copy, this immuneACCESS table keeps in-frame sequences only and misses some clones. Where compared with another copy, unresolved V genes explain less than half of these, and the others have no known cause. The sample table contains roughly 140,000 clones; only one count was recorded for about 80% of them. Clones ranked in the top ten supply under 4.5% of the sample. Sequenced: PBMCs. The receptors shown here come from a man aged 18 to 30 in good health and CMV-seronegative.

The chain carries TRBV9 and TRBJ2-5; D possibly corresponds to TRBD1 (6 bases). The J call may be in error: the DNA end matches TRBJ2-7 better. This CDR3 region has 14 residues. Germline assignment: CDR1 SGDLS and CDR2 YYNGEE. The CDR3 nucleotides are TGTGCCAGCAGCCCCTGGACAGAAGGTTACGAGCAGTACTTC. It yields the protein CASSPWTEGYEQYF.

The chain links TRBV29-1 to TRBJ1-1; D perhaps matches TRBD1 (5 bases). This CDR3 is built from 12 residues. Trimming removed 4 bases at V and 1 base at J, with 7 bases between. The germline V gene encodes CDR1 SQVTM and CDR2 ANQGSEA. CDR3 nucleotides: TGCAGCGTTGCCAGGGAGAACACTGAAGCTTTCTTT. It codes for CSVARENTEAFF. Filled out from reference TRBV29-1 and TRBJ1-1, the complete variable domain reads SAVISQKPSRDICQRGTSLTIQCQVDSQVTMMFWYRQQPGQSLTLIATANQGSEATYESGFVIDKFPISRPNLTFSTLTVSNMSPEDSSIYLCSVARENTEAFFGQGTRLTVV.

The chain uses TRBV27 and TRBJ1-6; TRBD1 aligns across 7 bases. Trimming took 4 bases from V and 11 from J; bases not matched to a gene: 14. This CDR3 spans 16 amino acids. Germline V gene lookup returns CDR1 MNHEY and CDR2 SMNVEV (reference sequence). CDR3 sequence: CASSSLIDRVVTPLHF. The CDR3 bases are TGTGCCAGCAGTTCCCTCATAGACAGGGTTGTTACACCCCTCCACTTT.

The CDR3 DNA reads TGTGCCAGCAAGCAGCGCTACAATGAGCAGTTCTTC. Its protein product is CASKQRYNEQFF. The chain couples TRBV6-5 to TRBJ2-1; the D is unclear. The germline V gene has CDR1 MNHEY and CDR2 SVGAGI. CDR3 length: 12 residues. Trimming left V 7 bases short and J 3 bases short, with 7 bases between.

The genes are TRBV7-7 and TRBJ2-1; TRBD2 aligns across 14 bases. The CDR3 contains 19 residues. In germline, CDR1 is SSHAT, CDR2 FNYEAQ (reference sequence). The V and J ends lost 4 bases and 5 bases, in that order; junction bases with no gene match: 13. In DNA form, the CDR3 reads TGTGCCAGCAGCTCCCACTCCGGGACTAGCGGGAGCGGAGACAATGAGCAGTTCTTC. Translation: CASSSHSGTSGSGDNEQFF. The full variable domain, its missing parts supplied by reference TRBV7-7 and TRBJ2-1, is GAGVSQSPRYKVTKRGQDVTLRCDPISSHATLYWYQQALGQGPEFLTYFNYEAQPDKSGLPSDRFSAERPEGSISTLTIQRTEQRDSAMYRCASSSHSGTSGSGDNEQFFGPGTRLTVL.

The sample holds many counts of this clone. The CDR3 is CASGKGLAAYNEQFF. The CDR3 DNA follows: TGTGCCAGTGGGAAAGGACTAGCGGCGTACAATGAGCAGTTCTTC. The chain joins TRBV19 to TRBJ2-1, with TRBD2 identical over 10 bases. Unmatched junction bases numbered 8, after V lost 8 bases and J lost 4 bases. Germline CDR1 LNHDA, CDR2 SQIVND (reference sequence). The CDR3 is made up of 15 amino acids.

This clone has a single count. CDR3 sequence reads: CASSARDGFTDTQYF. The CDR3 DNA reads TGTGCCAGCAGCGCGCGGGACGGATTCACAGATACGCAGTATTTT. V and J are TRBV9 and TRBJ2-3, with a tentative D call TRBD2 (6 bases). Germline loops: CDR1 SGDLS, CDR2 YYNGEE. Deletions cut 3 bases from V and 2 bases from J, with 13 bases between. The CDR3 spans 15 residues.

The chain is built from TRBV27 and TRBJ2-2; 14 bases match TRBD2. V lost 5 bases, J lost 8 bases, and 10 bases stayed unmatched. The germline gives CDR1 MNHEY, CDR2 SMNVEV (reference sequence). CDR3 length equals 17 residues. CDR3 nucleotide sequence: TGTGCCAGCAGTCCCCGACGACTAGCGGGAGGGTCTGGGGAGCTGTTTTTT. Its protein is CASSPRRLAGGSGELFF.

V usage is TRBV19 and J usage is TRBJ1-5; maybe TRBD1 (5 bases). The CDR3 is 16 residues long. Deletions cut 5 bases from V and 0 bases from J, with 14 bases between. The germline gives CDR1 LNHDA, CDR2 SQIVND (reference sequence). The CDR3 is CASSSPRDYSNQPQHF. CDR3 sequence (DNA): TGTGCCAGTAGTTCACCCCGGGACTATAGCAATCAGCCCCAGCATTTT.

V usage is TRBV10-2 and J usage is TRBJ2-2, with D unresolved. The CDR3 sequence is 12 residues long. Germline assignment: CDR1 WSHSY and CDR2 SAAADI. The ends were cut back, 3 bases at V and 5 bases at J, with 4 bases in the middle. The DNA of the CDR3 is TGCGCCAGCAGTGACAGTACCGGGGAGCTGTTTTTT. Protein: CASSDSTGELFF.

The chain carries TRBV29-1 and TRBJ2-7; TRBD1 might be the D (6 bases). CDR3 length: 13 residues. Germline V gene sequence: CDR1 SQVTM, CDR2 ANQGSEA. The germline V and J ends were trimmed by 5 bases and 3 bases, with 14 bases remaining between them. The CDR3 nucleotides are TGCAGCGTTCGACAGGAGAAACTCTACGAGCAGTACTTC. This codes for CSVRQEKLYEQYF.

On this clone itself: The sample carries other DNA sequences with the same CDR3. The chain couples TRBV6-5 to TRBJ2-7, with 8 bases aligning to TRBD1. The CDR3 length is 14 residues. V was pared by 0 bases and J by 4 bases, with 2 bases of the junction left unmatched. Germline loops: CDR1 MNHEY, CDR2 SVGAGI. CDR3 residues: CASSYSDRGYEQYF. CDR3 nucleotides: TGTGCCAGCAGTTACTCCGACAGGGGATACGAGCAGTACTTC.

This clone was counted a single time. V and J are TRBV5-6 and TRBJ2-2; tentative D call: TRBD1 (5 bases). The V gene lost 4 bases and the J gene lost 4 bases, with 20 bases spanning the gap. Germline V gives CDR1 SGHDT, CDR2 YYEEEE. The CDR3 runs 17 residues. CDR3 protein: CASSPKGSGLSTGELFF. As DNA, the CDR3 is TGTGCCAGCAGCCCGAAGGGGTCTGGGCTCTCCACCGGGGAGCTGTTTTTT.

This chain connects TRBV5-1 to TRBJ2-1, with a tentative D call TRBD1 (5 bases). CDR3 size: 13 residues. The germline V gene has CDR1 SGHRS and CDR2 YFSETQ. The V end lost 0 bases, the J end lost 6 bases, and 7 bases lay between the germline ends. The CDR3 region has the DNA TGCGCCAGCAGCTTGGGACAGAGCAATGAGCAGTTCTTC. This codes for CASSLGQSNEQFF.

The V call is TRBV30, the J call TRBJ1-4; D ambiguous. The CDR3 is 15 amino acids. V was cut by 5 bases and J by 6 bases, with 19 bases left in between. CDR1 and CDR2 (germline): GTSNPN, SVGIG (reference sequence). The CDR3 DNA follows: TGTGCCTGGGGGAGCCACGGCGGAGGATATGAAAAACTGTTTTTT. Amino acid sequence: CAWGSHGGGYEKLFF.